This TCR beta chain was sequenced for a study of T cell changes during pregnancy in multiple sclerosis. Data came from immunoSEQ multiplex PCR; TCRdb stores just in-frame clones and leaves some out. The sample includes some 54,000 clones, about 92% of them seen just once. Trimming cost V 3 bases and J 2 bases, with 7 bases left between them. The CDR3 is 13 residues long. Germline V gene sequence: CDR1 SNHLY, CDR2 FYNNEI. The rearrangement joins TRBV2 to TRBJ1-1; D is undetermined. This TCR was recovered from a female donor with multiple sclerosis, enrolled in a pregnancy study. The input for sequencing was peripheral blood, taken after pregnancy. CDR3 sequence (DNA): TGTGCCAGCAGTGATAACAGAAACACTGAAGCTTTCTTT. Encoded protein: CASSDNRNTEAFF.